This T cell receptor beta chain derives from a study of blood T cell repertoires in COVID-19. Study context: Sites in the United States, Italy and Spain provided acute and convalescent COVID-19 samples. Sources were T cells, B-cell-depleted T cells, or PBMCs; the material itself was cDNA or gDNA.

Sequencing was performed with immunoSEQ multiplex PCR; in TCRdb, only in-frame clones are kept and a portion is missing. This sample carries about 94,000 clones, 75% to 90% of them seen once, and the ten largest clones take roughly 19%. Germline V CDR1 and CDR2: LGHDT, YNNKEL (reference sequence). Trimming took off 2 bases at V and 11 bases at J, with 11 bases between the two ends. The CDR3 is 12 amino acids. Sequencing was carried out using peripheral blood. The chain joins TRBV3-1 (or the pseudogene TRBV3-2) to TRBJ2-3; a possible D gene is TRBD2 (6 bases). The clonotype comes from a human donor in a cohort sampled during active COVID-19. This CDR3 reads CASSQPGGEQYF. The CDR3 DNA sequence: TGTGCCAGCAGCCAACCCGGGGGTGAGCAGTATTTT.